This T cell receptor (beta chain) stems from a study of blood T cells in healthy people across ages. A second PCR, run for roughly 7 to 12 cycles, used a sample-barcoded 5' primer plus a J-beta primer mix. TCRdb re-called the 5' RACE reads with MiXCR, one entry per CDR3 protein. The sample yields 1.5 million to 2 million distinct CDR3 sequences, about two fifths seen once. Per sample, a minimum of 6.5 million PBMCs were isolated. Notes on this clonotype: Its specificity is unknown.

Study outcomes and limitations: The unknown donor CMV status may have confounded expanded clonotype changes.

Germline assignment: CDR1 SGHTA and CDR2 FQGNSA. Trimming stripped 1 base from V and 2 bases from J, with 10 bases between. The CDR3 contains 15 residues. Specimen: blood. The TCR was taken from a human donor in good health. This chain connects TRBV7-2 to TRBJ2-3; perhaps TRBD1 as D (5 bases). The CDR3: CASSLGSRDTDTQYF. The CDR3 DNA follows: TGTGCCAGCAGCTTAGGCTCCAGGGACACAGATACGCAGTATTTT.